The 15 T cell receptor beta chains listed next were all sequenced from one sample in a study of shared clonotypes between healthy human individuals. Method: immunoSEQ multiplex PCR; TCRdb's copy keeps in-frame clones and lacks some. The sample lists some 980,000 clones, over 60% seen once, with about 1.5% in the top ten. The sample consisted of memory CD4+ T cells sorted from blood. Subset described: CD45RA-negative fraction. The receptors here all came from a man younger than 35 in good health.

This clone appeared many times. The chain combines TRBV9 with TRBJ1-1, with D possibly being TRBD1 (5 bases). Germline-derived CDR1 and CDR2 are SGDLS and YYNGEE. The CDR3 runs to 14 residues. V was clipped by 2 bases and J by 3 bases, with 11 bases between them. This CDR3 is CASSVNGGDTEAFF. The CDR3 coding sequence is TGTGCCAGCAGCGTGAACGGGGGAGACACTGAAGCTTTCTTT.

The V and J genes are TRBV28 and TRBJ1-5; 7 bases line up with TRBD1. Germline CDR1 reads MDHEN; CDR2 reads SYDVKM. There are 15 residues in the CDR3. Trimming removed 4 bases from V and 3 bases from J; junction bases left unmatched: 6. For the CDR3, the DNA is TGTGCCAGCAGTTCGTCAGGGGGGAACAATCAGCCCCAGCATTTT. Translating gives CASSSSGGNNQPQHF.

CDR3 residues: CASSIPQGRVGTEAFF. In DNA, the CDR3 is TGTGCCAGTAGTATTCCCCAGGGGAGGGTAGGAACTGAAGCTTTCTTT. The chain is built from TRBV19 and TRBJ1-1, with D possibly matching TRBD1 (6 bases). Germline V gene data show CDR1 as LNHDA and CDR2 as SQIVND (reference sequence). This CDR3 contains 16 residues. The V gene lost 3 bases and the J gene lost 5 bases, with 19 bases spanning the gap.

In its sample, this clone was seen a few times. This chain uses TRBV6-5 with TRBJ2-7, with 9 bases that match TRBD1. V trimming: 4 bases; J trimming: 4 bases; junction bases outside the gene matches: 11. The CDR3 extends over 16 amino acids. Germline V gives CDR1 MNHEY, CDR2 SVGAGI. The chain's CDR3 is CASSSKGDRDGYEQYF. The CDR3 DNA reads TGTGCCAGCAGTTCTAAGGGGGACAGGGATGGGTACGAGCAGTACTTC.

This chain connects TRBV11-2 to TRBJ2-5, with a possible D match to TRBD2 (6 bases). Looked up from germline, CDR1 is SGHAT and CDR2 is FQNNGV. The V end was cut by 1 base, the J end by 1 base, with 10 bases between. The CDR3 has 15 residues. The CDR3 DNA is TGTGCCAGCAGCTTAGGGACTACAAGCCAAGAGACCCAGTACTTC. This translates into CASSLGTTSQETQYF.

V and J are TRBV9 and TRBJ1-4; D gene ambiguous. Trimming pared 0 bases from V and 13 bases from J, leaving 13 bases between. The V gene's germline CDR1 is SGDLS and CDR2 YYNGEE. This CDR3 region has 13 residues. The CDR3 DNA sequence: TGTGCCAGCAGCGTAGACGTGGGAAGTAGACTGTTTTTT. Protein: CASSVDVGSRLFF.

The rearrangement uses TRBV19 and TRBJ2-1, with D perhaps assigned TRBD1 or TRBD2 (7 bases each). Looked up from germline, CDR1 is LNHDA and CDR2 is SQIVND (reference sequence). Trimming left V 3 bases short and J 8 bases short, with 14 bases between. The CDR3 spans 14 residues. The CDR3 is CASSIWQGGDEQFF. The DNA for the CDR3 is TGTGCCAGTAGTATCTGGCAGGGGGGGGATGAGCAGTTCTTC.

The rearrangement uses TRBV19 and TRBJ1-5, with D tentatively TRBD1 (6 bases). CDR3 size: 15 residues. V lost 7 bases, J lost 0 bases, and 13 bases lay in between. CDR1 and CDR2 from the germline V gene are LNHDA and SQIVND (reference sequence). This chain's CDR3 is CASKLDSYSNQPQHF. The CDR3 coding sequence is TGTGCCAGTAAATTGGACAGCTATAGCAATCAGCCCCAGCATTTT.

A few counts support this clone. Other DNA variants within this sample encode the same CDR3. The CDR3 protein is CASSFTGDGYTF. The CDR3 DNA is TGCGCCAGCAGCTTCACAGGGGACGGCTACACCTTC. The chain carries TRBV5-1 and TRBJ1-2; 7 bases agree with TRBD1. This CDR3 has 12 residues. V shed 2 bases and J 8 bases; nucleotides not matched to a gene: 3. The germline CDR1 and CDR2 sequences are SGHRS and YFSETQ.

This clone was recorded only once. The chain links TRBV5-1 to TRBJ1-2, with 9 bases identical to TRBD1. With V trimmed by 4 bases and J by 3 bases, 10 bases remained unmatched. CDR3 length equals 16 residues. Germline assignment: CDR1 SGHRS and CDR2 YFSETQ. CDR3 DNA: TGCGCCAGCAGCCCTGGACAGGGGCGGACGTACTATGGCTACACCTTC. It specifies CASSPGQGRTYYGYTF.

On this clone: Other DNA sequences in the same sample also yield this CDR3. The gene calls are TRBV30 and TRBJ2-1; D is uncertain. V lost 0 bases to trimming and J lost 7 bases, with 7 bases between them. From germline, CDR1 is GTSNPN and CDR2 SVGIG (reference sequence). This CDR3 spans 12 amino acids. CDR3 loop: CAWSVRQNEQFF. The CDR3, as DNA: TGTGCCTGGAGTGTACGGCAGAATGAGCAGTTCTTC.

The gene calls are TRBV4-3 and TRBJ2-1; no clear D gene. From germline, CDR1 is LGHNA and CDR2 YSLEER. This CDR3 is 15 amino acids long. The germline V and J ends were trimmed by 8 bases and 0 bases, with 14 bases remaining between them. The CDR3 reads CASQRTDRSYNEQFF. The CDR3 DNA is TGCGCCAGCCAAAGGACGGACCGCTCCTACAATGAGCAGTTCTTC.

The V gene is TRBV7-2, the J gene TRBJ2-6; D is unclear. The V gene's germline CDR1 is SGHTA and CDR2 FQGNSA. This CDR3 is 14 amino acids long. V gave up 3 bases and J gave up 0 bases, with 3 bases separating them. CDR3 loop: CASSFYSGANVLTF. The CDR3 DNA sequence: TGTGCCAGCAGCTTCTACTCTGGGGCCAACGTCCTGACTTTC.

This clone appeared once. The chain uses TRBV7-2 and TRBJ2-4, with a weak D call TRBD2 (6 bases). Germline values: CDR1 SGHTA, CDR2 FQGNSA. V gave up 2 bases and J gave up 2 bases, with 22 bases separating them. The CDR3 sequence is 19 residues long. The CDR3 here is CASSLIGTAGPGPKNIQYF. The CDR3 region has the DNA TGTGCCAGCAGCTTAATCGGGACTGCAGGGCCGGGACCCAAAAACATTCAGTACTTC.

This chain connects TRBV7-2 to TRBJ2-7; D assignment may be TRBD1 or TRBD2 (5 bases each). Trimming shortened V by 3 bases and J by 0 bases, and 12 bases separated the two germline ends. Germline loops: CDR1 SGHTA, CDR2 FQGNSA. The CDR3 totals 15 residues. The CDR3 is CASSLDGTASYEQYF. CDR3 coding DNA: TGTGCCAGCAGCTTGGACGGGACGGCCTCCTACGAGCAGTACTTC. Based on the CDR3 plus reference TRBV7-2 and TRBJ2-7, the full variable domain is GAGVSQSPSNKVTEKGKDVELRCDPISGHTALYWYRQSLGQGLEFLIYFQGNSAPDKSGLPSDRFSAERTGGSVSTLTIQRTQQEDSAVYLCASSLDGTASYEQYFGPGTRLTVT.